This record covers a single TCR beta chain. Its target is not known. Sampled blood was obtained at baseline, cycle 4 day 1, and cycle 7 day 1. These data originate in a study of OX40 agonist ivuxolimab in advanced cancers. Study-level points and caveats: Nonresponders included some who also had low normalized T-cell clonal expansion. Circulating CD4+ and CD8+ T cells showed clonal expansion by week 6 at 0.1 to 3.0 mg/kg.

The germline CDR1 and CDR2 sequences are MRHNA and SNTAGT. The CDR3 totals 15 residues. V lost 4 bases to trimming and J lost 4 bases, with 15 bases between them. Assay: immunoSEQ multiplex PCR; the TCRdb copy retains only in-frame clones and omits some. Of approximately 100,000 clones in the sample, about 83% were seen once. V and J are TRBV6-4 and TRBJ2-3; D is perhaps TRBD1 (6 bases). Material: CD4+ or CD8+ T cells sorted from blood, obtained in a trial of the OX40 agonist ivuxolimab. This clonotype was sampled from an adult with an advanced solid tumor such as melanoma, head and neck, liver or kidney cancer. CDR3 sequence reads: CASSAQGHRADTQYF. CDR3 DNA sequence: TGTGCCAGCAGTGCCCAGGGACATCGGGCAGATACGCAGTATTTT.